The source of this T cell receptor (beta chain) is a study of cytomegalovirus exposure and HLA in healthy donors. Broader study findings: In vitro data verified a few CMV-associated chains as specific for CMV antigens.

Primers included in the PCR were 60 Vbeta and 13 Jbeta primers. TCRdb's table, derived via immunoSEQ multiplex PCR, lists solely in-frame clones and lacks some. The sample includes roughly 80,000 clones, around 81% of them seen just once. The V end lost 4 bases, the J end lost 0 bases, and 7 bases lay between the germline ends. In germline, CDR1 is GTSNPN, CDR2 SVGIG (reference sequence). CDR3 length: 13 residues. Worth noting for this clone: As yet, its antigen is unknown.

Sequencing input: PBMCs. The chain combines TRBV30 with TRBJ1-5; D not certain. The source is a woman in her thirties in good health and CMV-seronegative. The CDR3: CAWNGNSNQPQHF. The CDR3 DNA reads as TGTGCCTGGAACGGGAATAGCAATCAGCCCCAGCATTTT. Based on the CDR3 plus reference TRBV30 and TRBJ1-5, the full variable domain is SQTIHQWPATLVQPVGSPLSLECTVEGTSNPNLYWYRQAAGRGLQLLFYSVGIGQISSEVPQNLSASRPQDRQFILSSKKLLLSDSGFYLCAWNGNSNQPQHFGDGTRLSIL.